The 20 T cell receptor beta chains below come from one sample, sequenced in a study of shared clonotypes between healthy human individuals. TCRdb keeps only in-frame clones here, not all; method: immunoSEQ multiplex PCR. The table has hundreds of thousands of clones, around 79% seen once. Sequenced: PBMCs. The receptor source for this set is a woman aged 40 to 50 in good health. Some clones in this sample may be carry-over from other donors' samples.

The chain links TRBV6-6 to TRBJ1-5, with 9 bases identical to TRBD1. This CDR3 comprises 13 residues. Trimming removed 6 bases from V and 5 bases from J; junction bases left unmatched: 2. Germline V CDR1 and CDR2: MNHNY, SVGAGI (reference sequence). The CDR3 sequence: CASSGTGYQPQHF. The CDR3 DNA reads as TGTGCCAGCAGCGGGACAGGGTATCAGCCCCAGCATTTT.

This chain joins TRBV5-1 and TRBJ1-4; D not resolved. V lost 3 bases to trimming and J lost 0 bases, with 12 bases between them. CDR3 length: 16 residues. Looked up from germline, CDR1 is SGHRS and CDR2 is YFSETQ. DNA for the CDR3: TGCGCCAGCAGCTCGCAGCCTCCCGCAACTAATGAAAAACTGTTTTTT. This translates into CASSSQPPATNEKLFF.

The chain couples TRBV21-1 to TRBJ1-3. TRBV21-1 represents a pseudogene. This CDR3 spans 17 amino acids. The CDR3 reads CASSKPNCRSSGNTIYF. Here the CDR3 DNA reads TGTGCCAGCAGCAAACCGAATTGCCGGAGCTCTGGAAACACCATATATTTT.

This clone was observed a handful of times. The rearrangement links TRBV27 to TRBJ2-2, with 9 bases that match TRBD1. Germline CDR1 reads MNHEY; CDR2 reads SMNVEV (reference sequence). The CDR3 spans 17 residues. V dropped 7 bases and J dropped 8; count of bases not matched to a gene: 17. The CDR3 sequence: CASTQRMGQGLVGELFF. The CDR3 DNA follows: TGTGCCAGCACTCAAAGGATGGGACAGGGCTTGGTAGGGGAGCTGTTTTTT.

This clone was detected a few times. The V gene is TRBV19, the J gene TRBJ2-6, with 7 bases identical to TRBD1. Germline V gene lookup returns CDR1 LNHDA and CDR2 SQIVND (reference sequence). The CDR3 sequence is 17 residues long. With 4 bases clipped from V and 0 bases from J, the junction kept 6 bases outside the gene matches. CDR3 amino acids: CASSNTGVSSGANVLTF. CDR3 bases: TGTGCCAGTAGTAACACAGGGGTTAGCTCTGGGGCCAACGTCCTGACTTTC. Combining the CDR3 with reference TRBV19 and TRBJ2-6 gives the whole variable domain DGGITQSPKYLFRKEGQNVTLSCEQNLNHDAMYWYRQDPGQGLRLIYYSQIVNDFQKGDIAEGYSVSREKKESFPLTVTSAQKNPTAFYLCASSNTGVSSGANVLTFGAGSRLTVL.

This clone was seen a few times. This chain connects TRBV2 to TRBJ1-5; 10 bases map to TRBD1. The J segment lost 7 bases and the V segment lost 8 bases, leaving 11 bases of the junction unmatched. Germline V lookup: CDR1 SNHLY, CDR2 FYNNEI. The CDR3 runs to 15 residues. CDR3 DNA: TGTGCCAGCGAAACCGACAGGGGGCGGTGGCAGCCCCAGCATTTT. Translating gives CASETDRGRWQPQHF. The whole variable domain, remainder taken from reference TRBV2 and TRBJ1-5, is EPEVTQTPSHQVTQMGQEVILRCVPISNHLYFYWYRQILGQKVEFLVSFYNNEISEKSEIFDDQFSVERPDGSNFTLKIRSTKLEDSAMYFCASETDRGRWQPQHFGDGTRLSIL.

This chain uses TRBV30 with TRBJ1-5; 9 nucleotides align to TRBD1. The CDR3 has 19 amino acids. Germline V gives CDR1 GTSNPN, CDR2 SVGIG (reference sequence). The ends lost 0 bases at V and 0 bases at J; junction bases unmatched: 12. CDR3 in DNA: TGTGCCTGGAGTGTATTGGGGACAGGGAACATCTATAGCAATCAGCCCCAGCATTTT. This gives the protein CAWSVLGTGNIYSNQPQHF.

V and J are TRBV25-1 and TRBJ2-7; 7 nucleotides align to TRBD2. Unmatched junction bases numbered 5, after V lost 1 base and J lost 5 bases. Germline V gene sequence: CDR1 MGHDK, CDR2 SYGVNS. The CDR3 covers 14 residues. The chain's CDR3 is CASSEFREVNEQYF. The CDR3, as DNA: TGTGCCAGCAGTGAATTTCGGGAGGTAAACGAGCAGTACTTC.

The V call is TRBV29-1, the J call TRBJ2-7; 7 bases are shared with TRBD2. V shed 1 base, J shed 5 bases, and the junction held 5 bases outside the gene matches. Germline V lookup: CDR1 SQVTM, CDR2 ANQGSEA. The length of the CDR3 is 13 residues. The CDR3 DNA reads TGCAGCGTTGAAGTAGGACTAGGGGACGAGCAGTACTTC. Translated, it gives CSVEVGLGDEQYF.

The chain employs TRBV9 and TRBJ1-2, with no clear D. Trimming pared 0 bases from V and 2 bases from J, leaving 8 bases between. Germline assignment: CDR1 SGDLS and CDR2 YYNGEE. This CDR3 has 14 residues. The CDR3 coding sequence is TGTGCCAGCAGCGTAGTGCCCGCAAACTATGGCTACACCTTC. Protein product: CASSVVPANYGYTF. Combining the CDR3 with reference TRBV9 and TRBJ1-2 gives the whole variable domain DSGVTQTPKHLITATGQRVTLRCSPRSGDLSVYWYQQSLDQGLQFLIQYYNGEERAKGNILERFSAQQFPDLHSELNLSSLELGDSALYFCASSVVPANYGYTFGSGTRLTVV.

The chain employs TRBV28 and TRBJ2-5, with 7 nucleotides matching TRBD2. V trimming: 11 bases; J trimming: 6 bases; junction bases outside the gene matches: 6. CDR1 is MDHEN and CDR2 is SYDVKM in the germline V gene. The CDR3 is made up of 11 amino acids. CDR3 sequence: CAVTSVQTQYF. Written as DNA, the CDR3 is TGTGCCGTTACTAGCGTGCAGACCCAGTACTTC.

This chain uses TRBV10-3 with TRBJ2-7, with D possibly being TRBD2 (6 bases). V shed 6 bases and J shed 0 bases, with 15 bases lying between them. The CDR3 sequence is 15 residues long. The germline gives CDR1 ENHRY, CDR2 SYGVKD. The DNA of the CDR3 is TGTGCCATCAGACGGAGCGGGCAGGCCTCCTACGAGCAGTACTTC. Its translation is CAIRRSGQASYEQYF.

This sequence joins TRBV15 and TRBJ1-2; D call uncertain. Trimming left V 1 base short and J 0 bases short, with 12 bases between. The CDR3 contains 16 residues. Germline V gene data show CDR1 as LNHNV and CDR2 as YYDKDF (reference sequence). CDR3 protein: CATSRGPSLANYGYTF. The CDR3 coding sequence is TGTGCCACCAGCAGAGGCCCCAGCCTAGCTAACTATGGCTACACCTTC.

At least ten counts were recorded for this clone. The genes are TRBV6-1 and TRBJ1-5, with 7 bases fitting TRBD1. V shed 6 bases, J shed 2 bases, and the junction held 4 bases outside the gene matches. This CDR3 contains 14 residues. Germline V CDR1 and CDR2: MNHNS, SASEGT. For the CDR3, the DNA is TGTGCCAGCAGCACAGGGGCGGGCAATCAGCCCCAGCATTTT. Its translation: CASSTGAGNQPQHF.

The CDR3 nucleotides read TGTGCCTGGAAGGACCGGGACGGAAACTCCTACGAGCAGTACTTC. Translated: CAWKDRDGNSYEQYF. This sequence joins TRBV30 and TRBJ2-7; D may be TRBD1 or TRBD2 (5 bases each). The V end lost 4 bases, the J end lost 0 bases, and 16 bases lay between the germline ends. Germline V gives CDR1 GTSNPN, CDR2 SVGIG (reference sequence). This CDR3 spans 15 amino acids.

The V call is TRBV7-2, the J call TRBJ1-5, with D uncertain. Germline assignment: CDR1 SGHTA and CDR2 FQGNSA. The CDR3 has 12 amino acids. Trimming left V 5 bases short and J 4 bases short, with 6 bases between. The CDR3 here is CASSGLNQPQHF. CDR3 coding DNA: TGTGCCAGCAGCGGCCTAAATCAGCCCCAGCATTTT.

The gene calls are TRBV11-3 and TRBJ2-5, with 8 bases lining up with TRBD2. CDR3 length: 15 residues. The ends lost 3 bases at V and 4 bases at J; junction bases unmatched: 7. Germline loops: CDR1 SGHNT, CDR2 YENEEA. CDR3 in amino acids: CASSLGGLAGETQYF. CDR3 coding DNA: TGTGCCAGCAGCTTGGGGGGCCTAGCGGGAGAGACCCAGTACTTC.

This clone was observed a single time. The V call is TRBV6-6, the J call TRBJ1-5, with TRBD1 as a possible D gene (6 bases). CDR1 is MNHNY, CDR2 SVGAGI, per germline (reference sequence). The CDR3 is 14 residues long. Deletions cut 6 bases from V and 4 bases from J, with 13 bases between. CDR3 protein: CASSTTGTNQPQHF. The CDR3 DNA reads TGTGCCAGCAGCACGACAGGAACTAATCAGCCCCAGCATTTT.

The CDR3 DNA sequence: TGTGCCAGCAGCTCCCTTACCGGGGAAAGAATCGCCGGGGAGCTGTTTTTT. Translating it yields CASSSLTGERIAGELFF. The chain combines TRBV5-6 with TRBJ2-2, with D possibly matching TRBD2 (5 bases). Germline V gives CDR1 SGHDT, CDR2 YYEEEE. There are 17 residues in the CDR3. The V and J ends lost 3 bases and 6 bases respectively, with 21 bases between them.

This clone has more than one count but fewer than ten. This rearrangement joins TRBV10-2 to TRBJ2-2; 7 bases line up with TRBD2. There are 15 residues in the CDR3. Germline CDR1 is WSHSY and CDR2 is SAAADI. Unmatched junction bases numbered 8, after V lost 6 bases and J lost 4 bases. The CDR3 coding sequence is TGCGCCAGCAGGCCCGGACTAGGGTCCACCGGGGAGCTGTTTTTT. It encodes CASRPGLGSTGELFF.